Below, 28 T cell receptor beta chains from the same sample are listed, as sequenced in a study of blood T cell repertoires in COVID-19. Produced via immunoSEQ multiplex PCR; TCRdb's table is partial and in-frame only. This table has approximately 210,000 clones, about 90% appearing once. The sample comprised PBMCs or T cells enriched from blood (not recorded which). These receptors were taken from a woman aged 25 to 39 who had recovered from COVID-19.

For the CDR3, the DNA is TGTGCCAGCAGCTTGCCGGGGGTTCCTAACTATGGCTACACCTTC. Residues: CASSLPGVPNYGYTF. The chain employs TRBV5-6 and TRBJ1-2; maybe TRBD1 (5 bases). The V end lost 1 base, the J end lost 0 bases, and 10 bases lay between the germline ends. The CDR3 is 15 residues long. Germline V gives CDR1 SGHDT, CDR2 YYEEEE.

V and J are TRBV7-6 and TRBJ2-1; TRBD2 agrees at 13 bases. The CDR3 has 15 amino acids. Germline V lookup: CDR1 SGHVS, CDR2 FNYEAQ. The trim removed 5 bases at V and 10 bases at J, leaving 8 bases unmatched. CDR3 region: CASSLGLAGAHEQFF. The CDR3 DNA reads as TGTGCCAGCAGCCTCGGACTAGCGGGAGCCCACGAGCAGTTCTTC. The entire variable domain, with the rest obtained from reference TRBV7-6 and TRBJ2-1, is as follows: GAGVSQSPRYKVTKRGQDVALRCDPISGHVSLYWYRQALGQGPEFLTYFNYEAQQDKSGLPNDRFSAERPEGSISTLTIQRTEQRDSAMYRCASSLGLAGAHEQFFGPGTRLTVL.

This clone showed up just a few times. CDR3 DNA sequence: TGTGCCAGCAGCTTAGAGGGGGAAAGGGGTTACAATGAGCAGTTCTTC. It yields the protein CASSLEGERGYNEQFF. The chain links TRBV7-2 to TRBJ2-1; D perhaps matches TRBD1 (6 bases). Germline V gives CDR1 SGHTA, CDR2 FQGNSA. This CDR3 is built from 16 residues. Trimming removed 1 base at V and 4 bases at J, with 14 bases between.

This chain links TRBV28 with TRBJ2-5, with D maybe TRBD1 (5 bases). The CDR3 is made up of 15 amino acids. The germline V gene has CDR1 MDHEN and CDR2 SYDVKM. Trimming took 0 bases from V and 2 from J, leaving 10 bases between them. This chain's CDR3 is CASSLWSAGQETQYF. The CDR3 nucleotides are TGTGCCAGCAGTTTATGGTCGGCAGGGCAAGAGACCCAGTACTTC. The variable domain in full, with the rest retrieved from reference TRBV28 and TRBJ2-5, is DVKVTQSSRYLVKRTGEKVFLECVQDMDHENMFWYRQDPGLGLRLIYFSYDVKMKEKGDIPEGYSVSREKKERFSLILESASTNQTSMYLCASSLWSAGQETQYFGPGTRLLVL.

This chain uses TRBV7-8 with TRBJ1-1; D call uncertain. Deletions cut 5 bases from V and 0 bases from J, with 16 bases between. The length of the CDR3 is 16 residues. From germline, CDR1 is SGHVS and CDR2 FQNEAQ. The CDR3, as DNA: TGTGCCAGCAGCCCCAGCGGGCGAGACATGAACACTGAAGCTTTCTTT. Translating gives CASSPSGRDMNTEAFF.

CDR3 coding DNA: TGTGCCAGCAGCCCCGTTGGGACTCGAGGAGAGACCCAGTACTTC. Protein product: CASSPVGTRGETQYF. The chain combines TRBV7-9 with TRBJ2-5; weak D call: TRBD2 (6 bases). The germline V gene encodes CDR1 SEHNR and CDR2 FQNEAQ (reference sequence). The V gene lost 5 bases and the J gene lost 4 bases, with 17 bases spanning the gap. CDR3 size: 15 residues. Variable domain in full (rest from reference TRBV7-9 and TRBJ2-5): DTGVSQNPRHKITKRGQNVTFRCDPISEHNRLYWYRQTLGQGPEFLTYFQNEAQLEKSRLLSDRFSAERPKGSFSTLEIQRTEQGDSAMYLCASSPVGTRGETQYFGPGTRLLVL.

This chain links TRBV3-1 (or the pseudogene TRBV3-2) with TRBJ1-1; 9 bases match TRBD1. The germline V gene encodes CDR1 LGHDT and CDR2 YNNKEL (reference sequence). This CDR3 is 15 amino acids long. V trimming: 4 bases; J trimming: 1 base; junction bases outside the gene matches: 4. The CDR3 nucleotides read TGTGCCAGCAGCCCACGGACAGGGGAGAACACTGAAGCTTTCTTT. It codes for CASSPRTGENTEAFF.

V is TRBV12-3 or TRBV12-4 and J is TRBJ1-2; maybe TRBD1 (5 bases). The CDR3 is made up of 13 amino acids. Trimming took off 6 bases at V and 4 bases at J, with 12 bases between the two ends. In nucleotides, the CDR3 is TGTGCCAGCAGAGGGGTAGGCCTCTATGGCTACACCTTC. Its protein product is CASRGVGLYGYTF.

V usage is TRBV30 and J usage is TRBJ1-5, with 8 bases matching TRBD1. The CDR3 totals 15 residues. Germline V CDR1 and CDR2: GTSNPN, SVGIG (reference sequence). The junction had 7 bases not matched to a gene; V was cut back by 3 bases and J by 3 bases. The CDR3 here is CAWRPSTGDNQPQHF. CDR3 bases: TGTGCCTGGAGGCCTTCGACAGGGGACAATCAGCCCCAGCATTTT.

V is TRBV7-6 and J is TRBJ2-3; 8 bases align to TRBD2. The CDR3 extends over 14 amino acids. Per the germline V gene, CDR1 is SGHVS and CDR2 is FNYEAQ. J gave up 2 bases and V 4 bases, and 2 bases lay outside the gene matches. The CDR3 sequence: CASSSGGDTDTQYF. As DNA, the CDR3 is TGTGCCAGCAGCTCGGGGGGGGACACAGATACGCAGTATTTT.

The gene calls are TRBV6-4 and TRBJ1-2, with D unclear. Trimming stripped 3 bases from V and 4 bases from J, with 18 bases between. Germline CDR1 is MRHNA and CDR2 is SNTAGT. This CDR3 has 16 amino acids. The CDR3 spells CASSDTGREDRYGYTF. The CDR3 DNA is TGTGCCAGCAGTGATACGGGTCGGGAAGACCGCTATGGCTACACCTTC.

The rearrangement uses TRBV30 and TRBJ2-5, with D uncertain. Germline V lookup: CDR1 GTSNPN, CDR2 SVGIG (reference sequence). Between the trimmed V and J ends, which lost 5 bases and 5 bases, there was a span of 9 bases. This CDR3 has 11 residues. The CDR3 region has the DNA TGTGCCTGGTCTAGTGGGGAGACCCAGTACTTC. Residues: CAWSSGETQYF.

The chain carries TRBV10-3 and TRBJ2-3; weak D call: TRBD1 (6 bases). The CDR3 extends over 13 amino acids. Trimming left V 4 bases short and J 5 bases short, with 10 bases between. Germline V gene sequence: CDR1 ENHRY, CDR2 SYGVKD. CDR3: CAISGQVKDTQYF. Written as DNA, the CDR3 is TGTGCCATCAGTGGACAGGTGAAAGATACGCAGTATTTT.

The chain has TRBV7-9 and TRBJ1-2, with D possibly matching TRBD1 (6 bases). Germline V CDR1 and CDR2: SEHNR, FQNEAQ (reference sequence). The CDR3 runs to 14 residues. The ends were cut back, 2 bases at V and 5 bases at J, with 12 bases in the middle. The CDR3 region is CASSLHGGRYGYTF. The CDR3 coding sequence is TGTGCCAGCAGCTTACATGGGGGCCGGTATGGCTACACCTTC.

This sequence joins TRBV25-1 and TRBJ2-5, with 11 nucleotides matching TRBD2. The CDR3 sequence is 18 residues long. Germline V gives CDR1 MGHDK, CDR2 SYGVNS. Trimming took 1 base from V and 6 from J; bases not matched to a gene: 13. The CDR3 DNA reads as TGTGCCAGCAGTGAATTAGGGTCAACTAGCGGGAGTATCAAGACCCAGTACTTC. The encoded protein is CASSELGSTSGSIKTQYF.

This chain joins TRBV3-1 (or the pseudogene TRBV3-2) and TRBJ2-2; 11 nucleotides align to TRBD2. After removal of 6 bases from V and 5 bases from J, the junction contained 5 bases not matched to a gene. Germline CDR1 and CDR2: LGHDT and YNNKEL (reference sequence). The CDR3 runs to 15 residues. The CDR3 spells CASRLAGAITGELFF. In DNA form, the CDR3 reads TGTGCCAGCAGACTAGCGGGAGCGATTACCGGGGAGCTGTTTTTT.

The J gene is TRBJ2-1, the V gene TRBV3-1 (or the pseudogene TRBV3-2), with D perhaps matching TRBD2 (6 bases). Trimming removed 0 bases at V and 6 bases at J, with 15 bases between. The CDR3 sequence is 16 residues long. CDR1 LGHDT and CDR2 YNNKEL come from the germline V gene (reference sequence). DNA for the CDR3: TGTGCCAGCAGCCAAGATCCGATCACTAGCCCCAATGAGCAGTTCTTC. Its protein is CASSQDPITSPNEQFF.

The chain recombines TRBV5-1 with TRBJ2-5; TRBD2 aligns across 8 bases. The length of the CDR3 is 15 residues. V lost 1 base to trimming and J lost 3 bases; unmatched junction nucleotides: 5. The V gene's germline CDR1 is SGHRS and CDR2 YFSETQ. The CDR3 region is CASSLSGGPEETQYF. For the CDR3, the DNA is TGCGCCAGCAGCTTGAGCGGGGGACCTGAAGAGACCCAGTACTTC.

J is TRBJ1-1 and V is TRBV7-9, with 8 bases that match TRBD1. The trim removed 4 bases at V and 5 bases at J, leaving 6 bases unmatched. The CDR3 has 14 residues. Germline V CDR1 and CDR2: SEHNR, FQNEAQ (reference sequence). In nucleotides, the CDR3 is TGTGCCAGCAGCTACCCTCAGGGGGCAACTGAAGCTTTCTTT. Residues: CASSYPQGATEAFF.

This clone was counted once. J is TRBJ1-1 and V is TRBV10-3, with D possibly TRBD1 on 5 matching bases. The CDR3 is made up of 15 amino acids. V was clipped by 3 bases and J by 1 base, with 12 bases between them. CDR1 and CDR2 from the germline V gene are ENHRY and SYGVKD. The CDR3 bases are TGTGCCATCAGTGAAGGAGGGGCGGCGAACACTGAAGCTTTCTTT. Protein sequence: CAISEGGAANTEAFF.

The CDR3 DNA reads as TGTGCCAGTAGTCCGTACCGGGACAGACAAGAGACCCAGTACTTC. Its translation: CASSPYRDRQETQYF. V and J are TRBV19 and TRBJ2-5, with TRBD1 matching 7 bases. Per germline, CDR1 LNHDA and CDR2 SQIVND (reference sequence). This CDR3 comprises 15 residues. V was clipped by 5 bases and J by 2 bases; unmatched bases: 8.

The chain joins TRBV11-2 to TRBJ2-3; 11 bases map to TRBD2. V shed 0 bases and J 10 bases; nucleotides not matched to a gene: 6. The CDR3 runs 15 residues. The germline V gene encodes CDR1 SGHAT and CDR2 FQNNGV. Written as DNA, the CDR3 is TGTGCCAGCAGCTTAGACACGCCGGGACTAGCGGCGCAGTATTTT. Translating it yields CASSLDTPGLAAQYF. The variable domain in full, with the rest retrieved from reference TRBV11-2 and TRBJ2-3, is EAGVAQSPRYKIIEKRQSVAFWCNPISGHATLYWYQQILGQGPKLLIQFQNNGVVDDSQLPKDRFSAERLKGVDSTLKIQPAKLEDSAVYLCASSLDTPGLAAQYFGPGTRLTVL.

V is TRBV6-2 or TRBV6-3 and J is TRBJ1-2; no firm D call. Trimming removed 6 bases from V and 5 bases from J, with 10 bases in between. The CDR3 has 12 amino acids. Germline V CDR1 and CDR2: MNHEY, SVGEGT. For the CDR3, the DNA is TGTGCCAGCAGCGACACGGCTTATGGCTACACCTTC. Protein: CASSDTAYGYTF.

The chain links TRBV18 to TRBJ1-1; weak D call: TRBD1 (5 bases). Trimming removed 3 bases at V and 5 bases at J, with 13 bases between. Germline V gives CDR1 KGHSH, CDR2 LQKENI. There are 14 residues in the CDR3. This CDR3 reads CASSPAGGGTEAFF. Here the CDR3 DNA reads TGTGCCAGCTCACCGGCGGGTGGGGGGACTGAAGCTTTCTTT.

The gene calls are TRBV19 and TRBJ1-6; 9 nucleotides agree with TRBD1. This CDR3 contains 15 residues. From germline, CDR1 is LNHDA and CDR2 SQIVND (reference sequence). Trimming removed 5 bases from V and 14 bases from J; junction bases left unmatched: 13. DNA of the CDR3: TGTGCCAGTAGTGAACAGGGGGCAGGTCAATTCACCCTCCACTTT. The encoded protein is CASSEQGAGQFTLHF.

DNA of the CDR3: TGTGCCAGCAGCTTAGCCGGGACTAGCGGGAGGGAGACCCAGTACTTC. Amino acid sequence: CASSLAGTSGRETQYF. This sequence joins TRBV7-2 and TRBJ2-5; 15 bases are shared with TRBD2. The V and J ends lost 0 bases and 5 bases, in that order; junction bases with no gene match: 1. The germline V gene encodes CDR1 SGHTA and CDR2 FQGNSA. The CDR3 length is 16 residues.

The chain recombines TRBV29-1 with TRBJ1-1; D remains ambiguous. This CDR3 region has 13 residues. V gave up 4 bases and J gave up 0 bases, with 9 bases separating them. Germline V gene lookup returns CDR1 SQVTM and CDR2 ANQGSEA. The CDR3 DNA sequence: TGCAGCGTTGGGGCGGGAATGAACACTGAAGCTTTCTTT. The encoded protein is CSVGAGMNTEAFF. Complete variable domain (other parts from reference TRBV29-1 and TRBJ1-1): SAVISQKPSRDICQRGTSLTIQCQVDSQVTMMFWYRQQPGQSLTLIATANQGSEATYESGFVIDKFPISRPNLTFSTLTVSNMSPEDSSIYLCSVGAGMNTEAFFGQGTRLTVV.

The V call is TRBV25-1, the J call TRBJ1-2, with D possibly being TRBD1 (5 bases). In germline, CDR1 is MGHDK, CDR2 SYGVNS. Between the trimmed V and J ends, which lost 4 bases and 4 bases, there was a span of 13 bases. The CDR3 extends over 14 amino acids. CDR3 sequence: CASSVGGNAYGYTF. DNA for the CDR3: TGTGCCAGCAGTGTTGGGGGGAATGCCTATGGCTACACCTTC.